This T cell receptor (beta chain) was identified during a study of T cells in Graves' hyperthyroidism and ophthalmopathy. Notes on the study in general: Blood also carried most thyroid clonotypes expanded above 0.001. From stable hyperthyroidism, ophthalmopathy was separated by a 13 V-J model.

The trim removed 4 bases at V and 4 bases at J, leaving 9 bases unmatched. The germline V gene has CDR1 SGHDN and CDR2 FVKESK. This CDR3 region has 16 residues. TCR beta CDR3 region amplification was performed from RNA transcripts. The HTBI primer set served for first-round RT-PCR of the TCR CDR3. In TCRdb, the multiplex PCR reads were re-called with MiXCR into one record per CDR3 protein. Altogether 600,000 or so distinct CDR3 sequences are present, 14% being singletons, with the ten largest covering 9.5% to 15%. Diagnosing involved the use of clinical symptoms, serum thyroxine and TRAb, thyroid ultrasound and orbital computed tomography. To note about this clonotype: Its target is not known.

The origin of this receptor is a woman between 50 and 59 years old with Graves' ophthalmopathy. The V call is TRBV14, the J call TRBJ2-2, with 7 positions matching TRBD2. Material: blood. The CDR3 spells CASSPTAGLGTGELFF. CDR3 nucleotide sequence: TGTGCCAGCAGCCCCACAGCGGGGCTCGGCACCGGGGAGCTGTTTTTT.